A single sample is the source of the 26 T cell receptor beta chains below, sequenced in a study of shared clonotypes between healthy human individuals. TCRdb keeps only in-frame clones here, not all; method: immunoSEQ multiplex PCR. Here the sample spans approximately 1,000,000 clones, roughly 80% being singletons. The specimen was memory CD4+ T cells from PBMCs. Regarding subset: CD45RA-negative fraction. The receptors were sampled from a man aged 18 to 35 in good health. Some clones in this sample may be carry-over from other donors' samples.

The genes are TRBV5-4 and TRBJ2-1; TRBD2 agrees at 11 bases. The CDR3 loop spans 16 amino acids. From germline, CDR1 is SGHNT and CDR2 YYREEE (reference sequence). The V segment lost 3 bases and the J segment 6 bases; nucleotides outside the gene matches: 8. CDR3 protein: CASSSGGLAGGNEQFF. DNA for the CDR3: TGTGCCAGCAGCTCGGGGGGGCTAGCGGGAGGCAATGAGCAGTTCTTC.

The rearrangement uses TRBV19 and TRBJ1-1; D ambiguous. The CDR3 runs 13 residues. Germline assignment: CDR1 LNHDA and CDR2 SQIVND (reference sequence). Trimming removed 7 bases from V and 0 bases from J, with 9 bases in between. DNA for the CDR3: TGTGCCAGTACTGACCGCATGAACACTGAAGCTTTCTTT. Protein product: CASTDRMNTEAFF.

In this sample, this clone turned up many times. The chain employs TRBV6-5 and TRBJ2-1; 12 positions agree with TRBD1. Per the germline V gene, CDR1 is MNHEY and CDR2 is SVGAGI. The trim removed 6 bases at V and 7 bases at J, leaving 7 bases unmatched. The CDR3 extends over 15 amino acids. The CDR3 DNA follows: TGTGCCAGCAGCAAAGGGACAGGGGGCCGTAATGAGCAGTTCTTC. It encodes CASSKGTGGRNEQFF.

The CDR3 region is CASSPPGSVTAAGYTF. The CDR3 DNA reads as TGTGCCAGCTCACCACCAGGGTCAGTCACCGCGGCCGGCTACACCTTC. The V gene is TRBV18, the J gene TRBJ1-2; no definite D call. V lost 0 bases and J lost 8, with 19 bases in between. The CDR3 loop spans 16 amino acids. Germline loops: CDR1 KGHSH, CDR2 LQKENI.

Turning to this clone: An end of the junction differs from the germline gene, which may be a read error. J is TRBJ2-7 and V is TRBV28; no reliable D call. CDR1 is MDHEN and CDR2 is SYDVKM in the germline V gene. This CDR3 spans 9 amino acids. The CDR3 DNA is TGTGCCAGCAGCCTGTACATCTTATTC. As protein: CASSLYILF.

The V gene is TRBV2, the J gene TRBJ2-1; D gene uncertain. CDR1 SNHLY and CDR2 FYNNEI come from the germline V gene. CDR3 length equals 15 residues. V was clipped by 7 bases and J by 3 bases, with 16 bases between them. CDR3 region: CASKRLPAFYNEQFF. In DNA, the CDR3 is TGTGCCAGCAAGCGCCTCCCCGCCTTCTACAATGAGCAGTTCTTC. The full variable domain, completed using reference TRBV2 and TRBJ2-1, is EPEVTQTPSHQVTQMGQEVILRCVPISNHLYFYWYRQILGQKVEFLVSFYNNEISEKSEIFDDQFSVERPDGSNFTLKIRSTKLEDSAMYFCASKRLPAFYNEQFFGPGTRLTVL.

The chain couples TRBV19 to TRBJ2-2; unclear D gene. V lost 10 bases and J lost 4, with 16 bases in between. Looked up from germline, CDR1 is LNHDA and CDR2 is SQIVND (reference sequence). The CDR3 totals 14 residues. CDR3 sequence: CATLRRGRTGELFF. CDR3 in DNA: TGTGCCACCCTGAGGCGTGGGCGCACCGGGGAGCTGTTTTTT. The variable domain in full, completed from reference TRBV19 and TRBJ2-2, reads DGGITQSPKYLFRKEGQNVTLSCEQNLNHDAMYWYRQDPGQGLRLIYYSQIVNDFQKGDIAEGYSVSREKKESFPLTVTSAQKNPTAFYLCATLRRGRTGELFFGEGSRLTVL.

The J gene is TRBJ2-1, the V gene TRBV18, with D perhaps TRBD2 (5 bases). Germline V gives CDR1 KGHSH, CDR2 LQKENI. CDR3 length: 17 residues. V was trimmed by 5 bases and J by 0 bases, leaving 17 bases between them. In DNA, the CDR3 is TGTGCCAGCTCAATTCGTCCTCTAGACTACTCCTACAATGAGCAGTTCTTC. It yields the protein CASSIRPLDYSYNEQFF.

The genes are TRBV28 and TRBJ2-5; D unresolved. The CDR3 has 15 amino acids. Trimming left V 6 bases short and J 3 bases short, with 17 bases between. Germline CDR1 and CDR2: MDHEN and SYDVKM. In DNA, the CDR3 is TGTGCCAGCAGACCACGCCTCAAGTGGAAAGAGACCCAGTACTTC. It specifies CASRPRLKWKETQYF.

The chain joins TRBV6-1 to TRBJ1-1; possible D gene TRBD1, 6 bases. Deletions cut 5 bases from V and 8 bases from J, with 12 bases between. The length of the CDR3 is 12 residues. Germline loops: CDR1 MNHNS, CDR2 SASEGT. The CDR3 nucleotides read TGTGCCAGCAGTCTGTACAGGGAGGAAGCTTTCTTT. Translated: CASSLYREEAFF.

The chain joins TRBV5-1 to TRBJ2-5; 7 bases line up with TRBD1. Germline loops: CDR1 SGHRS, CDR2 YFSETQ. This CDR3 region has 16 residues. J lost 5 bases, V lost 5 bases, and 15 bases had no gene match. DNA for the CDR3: TGCGCCAGCAGTAGTAGGGGGCAGTCAGGTATGGAGACCCAGTACTTC. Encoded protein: CASSSRGQSGMETQYF.

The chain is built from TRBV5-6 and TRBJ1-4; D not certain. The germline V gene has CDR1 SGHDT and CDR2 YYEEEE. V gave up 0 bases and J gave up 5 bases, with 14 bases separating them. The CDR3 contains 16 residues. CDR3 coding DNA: TGTGCCAGCAGCTTGGCCCCCGCGAAGATGAATGAAAAACTGTTTTTT. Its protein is CASSLAPAKMNEKLFF.

The CDR3 DNA reads as TGTGCCAGCAGCCGCACTGGGGACACAACATACCAAGAGACCCAGTACTTC. Its translation: CASSRTGDTTYQETQYF. The chain employs TRBV28 and TRBJ2-5, with D possibly TRBD1 on 6 matching bases. Germline-derived CDR1 and CDR2 are MDHEN and SYDVKM. V shed 6 bases and J shed 0 bases, with 20 bases lying between them. The CDR3 runs to 17 residues.

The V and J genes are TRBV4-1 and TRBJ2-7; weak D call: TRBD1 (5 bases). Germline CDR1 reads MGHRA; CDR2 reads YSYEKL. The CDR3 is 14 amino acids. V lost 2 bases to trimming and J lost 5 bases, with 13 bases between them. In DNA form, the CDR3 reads TGCGCCAGCAGCCAAAACCTCAGGGCCCACGAGCAGTACTTC. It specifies CASSQNLRAHEQYF.

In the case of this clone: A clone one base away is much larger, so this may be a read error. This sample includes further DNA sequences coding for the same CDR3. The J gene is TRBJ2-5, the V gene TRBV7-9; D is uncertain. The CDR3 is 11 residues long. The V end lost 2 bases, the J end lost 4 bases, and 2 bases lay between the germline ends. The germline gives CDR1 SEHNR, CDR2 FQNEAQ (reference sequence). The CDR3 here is CASSLIETQYF. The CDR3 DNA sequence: TGTGCCAGCAGCTTAATAGAGACCCAGTACTTC. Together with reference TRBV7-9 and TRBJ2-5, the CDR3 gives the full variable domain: DTGVSQNPRHKITKRGQNVTFRCDPISEHNRLYWYRQTLGQGPEFLTYFQNEAQLEKSRLLSDRFSAERPKGSFSTLEIQRTEQGDSAMYLCASSLIETQYFGPGTRLLVL.

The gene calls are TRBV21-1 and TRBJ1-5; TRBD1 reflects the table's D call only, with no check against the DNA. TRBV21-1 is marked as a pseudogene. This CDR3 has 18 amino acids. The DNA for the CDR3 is TGTGCCAGCAGCAAACTTTTGCAGGGTGCTCAGGCCTATCAGCCCCAGCATTTT. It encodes CASSKLLQGAQAYQPQHF.

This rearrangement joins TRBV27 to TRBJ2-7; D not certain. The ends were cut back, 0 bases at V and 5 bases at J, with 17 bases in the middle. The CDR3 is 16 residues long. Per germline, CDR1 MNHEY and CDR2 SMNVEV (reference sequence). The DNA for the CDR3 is TGTGCCAGCAGTTTATCCGCGGCCATCCTTATCCACGAGCAGTACTTC. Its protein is CASSLSAAILIHEQYF.

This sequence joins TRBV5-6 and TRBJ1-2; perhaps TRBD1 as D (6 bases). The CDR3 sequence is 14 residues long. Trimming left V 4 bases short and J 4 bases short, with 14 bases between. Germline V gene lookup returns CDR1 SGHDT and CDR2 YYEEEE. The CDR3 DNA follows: TGTGCCAGCAGCGTTACAGGGATGTCCTATGGCTACACCTTC. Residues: CASSVTGMSYGYTF.

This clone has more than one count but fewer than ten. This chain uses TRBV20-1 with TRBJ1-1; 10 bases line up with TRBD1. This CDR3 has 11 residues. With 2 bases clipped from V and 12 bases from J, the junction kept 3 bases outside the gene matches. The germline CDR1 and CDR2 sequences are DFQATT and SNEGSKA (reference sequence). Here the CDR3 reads CSARKDRGTFF. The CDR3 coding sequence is TGCAGTGCTAGAAAGGACAGGGGGACTTTCTTT.

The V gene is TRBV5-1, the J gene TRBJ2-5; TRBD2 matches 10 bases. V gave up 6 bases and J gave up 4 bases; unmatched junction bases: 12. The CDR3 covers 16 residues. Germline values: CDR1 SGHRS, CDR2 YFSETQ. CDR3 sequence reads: CASNGEASGSRETQYF. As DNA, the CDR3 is TGCGCCAGCAATGGTGAGGCTAGCGGGAGTCGAGAGACCCAGTACTTC.

CDR3 region: CACGSGGEISEQYF. In nucleotides, the CDR3 is TGTGCCTGCGGATCAGGGGGGGAAATTAGCGAGCAGTACTTC. The rearrangement joins TRBV30 to TRBJ2-7; D may correspond to TRBD1 or TRBD2 (7 bases each). The V and J ends lost 6 bases and 6 bases respectively, with 21 bases between them. Germline V gene data show CDR1 as GTSNPN and CDR2 as SVGIG (reference sequence). There are 14 residues in the CDR3. Variable domain in full (rest from reference TRBV30 and TRBJ2-7): SQTIHQWPATLVQPVGSPLSLECTVEGTSNPNLYWYRQAAGRGLQLLFYSVGIGQISSEVPQNLSASRPQDRQFILSSKKLLLSDSGFYLCACGSGGEISEQYFGPGTRLTVT.

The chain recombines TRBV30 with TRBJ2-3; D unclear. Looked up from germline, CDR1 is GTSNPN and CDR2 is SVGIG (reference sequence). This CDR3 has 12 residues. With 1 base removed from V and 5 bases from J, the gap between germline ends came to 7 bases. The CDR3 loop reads CAWSAGLDTQYF. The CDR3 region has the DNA TGTGCCTGGAGTGCAGGTCTAGATACGCAGTATTTT.

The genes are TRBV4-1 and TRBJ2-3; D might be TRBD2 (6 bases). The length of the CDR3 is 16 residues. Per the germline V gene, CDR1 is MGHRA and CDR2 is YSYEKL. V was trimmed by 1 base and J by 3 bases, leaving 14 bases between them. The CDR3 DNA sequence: TGCGCCAGCAGCCAAGGGAGGGACTGGGGAACAGATACGCAGTATTTT. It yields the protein CASSQGRDWGTDTQYF.

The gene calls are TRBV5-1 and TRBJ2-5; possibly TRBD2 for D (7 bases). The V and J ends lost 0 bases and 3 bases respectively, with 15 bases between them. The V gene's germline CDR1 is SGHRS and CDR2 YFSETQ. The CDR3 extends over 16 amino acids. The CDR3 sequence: CASSLAGGRLEETQYF. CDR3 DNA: TGCGCCAGCAGCTTGGCCGGGGGGCGGCTCGAAGAGACCCAGTACTTC.

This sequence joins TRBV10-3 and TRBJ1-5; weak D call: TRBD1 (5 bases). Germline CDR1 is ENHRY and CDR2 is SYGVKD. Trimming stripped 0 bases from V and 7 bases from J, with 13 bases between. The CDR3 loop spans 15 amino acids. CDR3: CAISESAGPAQPQHF. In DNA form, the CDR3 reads TGTGCCATCAGTGAGTCCGCAGGGCCCGCCCAGCCCCAGCATTTT.

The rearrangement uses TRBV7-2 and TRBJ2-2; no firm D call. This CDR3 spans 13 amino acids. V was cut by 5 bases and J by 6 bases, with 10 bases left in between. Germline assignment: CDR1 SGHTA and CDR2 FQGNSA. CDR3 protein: CASSPQMSGELFF. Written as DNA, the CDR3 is TGTGCCAGCAGCCCTCAGATGTCCGGGGAGCTGTTTTTT.